The 28 T cell receptor beta chains presented below share a single source sample, sequenced in a study of technical replicates of blood from several donors. Data came from immunoSEQ multiplex PCR; TCRdb stores just in-frame clones and leaves some out. The table lists about 74,000 clones, about 81% of them singletons, with 3% to 4.5% in the top ten. Material for sequencing was PBMCs. All receptors derive from a human donor in good health. Some clones in this sample may be carry-over from other donors' samples.

This chain links TRBV12-5 with TRBJ2-2; 11 positions agree with TRBD2. V dropped 2 bases and J dropped 1; count of bases not matched to a gene: 3. Germline V gives CDR1 LGHNT, CDR2 FRNRAP. This CDR3 has 17 residues. CDR3 protein: CASGLTTSGRNTGELFF. In DNA form, the CDR3 reads TGTGCTAGTGGTTTGACAACTAGCGGGAGGAACACCGGGGAGCTGTTTTTT.

The chain uses TRBV7-3 and TRBJ2-7; 10 bases fit TRBD2. After removal of 6 bases from V and 5 bases from J, the junction contained 7 bases not matched to a gene. CDR1 and CDR2 (germline): SGHTA, FQGTGA. The CDR3 spans 14 residues. The CDR3 protein is CASSSGLAGDEQYF. CDR3 nucleotide sequence: TGTGCCAGCAGTTCCGGGCTAGCGGGAGACGAGCAGTACTTC.

V is TRBV6-6 and J is TRBJ1-4, with 8 bases lining up with TRBD1. V lost 7 bases, J lost 4 bases, and 8 bases stayed unmatched. CDR1 is MNHNY and CDR2 is SVGAGI in the germline V gene (reference sequence). CDR3 length equals 15 residues. DNA for the CDR3: TGTGCCAGCAACTCCAGGGGGCAGGGTAATGAAAAACTGTTTTTT. It specifies CASNSRGQGNEKLFF.

The V call is TRBV27, the J call TRBJ1-4; 7 nucleotides line up with TRBD1. CDR3 length: 17 amino acids. Germline CDR1 MNHEY, CDR2 SMNVEV (reference sequence). Trimming removed 5 bases from V and 8 bases from J; junction bases left unmatched: 17. CDR3 nucleotides: TGTGCCAGCAGTCCCCGCCCGCCCACAGGGGAAAGCGAAAAACTGTTTTTT. Protein: CASSPRPPTGESEKLFF.

The genes are TRBV5-1 and TRBJ2-1; weak D call: TRBD1 (6 bases). The V gene's germline CDR1 is SGHRS and CDR2 YFSETQ. This CDR3 spans 14 amino acids. Trimming removed 3 bases at V and 9 bases at J, with 16 bases between. CDR3 nucleotide sequence: TGCGCCAGCAGCTGGGGGTCACGAGGGGGTGAGCAGTTCTTC. Its translation: CASSWGSRGGEQFF.

The chain is built from TRBV18 and TRBJ1-4; TRBD1 matches at 7 bases. The CDR3 is made up of 13 amino acids. V shed 6 bases, J shed 7 bases, and the junction held 5 bases outside the gene matches. The germline V gene has CDR1 KGHSH and CDR2 LQKENI. The CDR3 nucleotides read TGTGCCAGCTCTGACAGGGCAAGTGAAAAACTGTTTTTT. Protein sequence: CASSDRASEKLFF. Looking up the rest from reference TRBV18 and TRBJ1-4 gives the full variable domain: NAGVMQNPRHLVRRRGQEARLRCSPMKGHSHVYWYRQLPEEGLKFMVYLQKENIIDESGMPKERFSAEFPKEGPSILRIQQVVRGDSAAYFCASSDRASEKLFFGSGTQLSVL.

The chain combines TRBV10-3 with TRBJ2-7, with TRBD2 identical over 7 bases. The CDR3 contains 13 residues. J gave up 0 bases and V 9 bases, and 5 bases lay outside the gene matches. CDR1 and CDR2 (germline): ENHRY, SYGVKD. The CDR3 DNA sequence: TGTGCCATGTCACGGACTAGCTCCTACGAGCAGTACTTC. Protein sequence: CAMSRTSSYEQYF.

This chain uses TRBV6-5 with TRBJ1-3, with 10 bases matching TRBD1. The ends lost 6 bases at V and 3 bases at J; junction bases unmatched: 5. CDR1 MNHEY and CDR2 SVGAGI come from the germline V gene. The CDR3 has 15 residues. CDR3 region: CASSKDRGYGNTIYF. As DNA, the CDR3 is TGTGCCAGCAGCAAGGACAGGGGGTATGGAAACACCATATATTTT.

The rearrangement uses TRBV29-1 and TRBJ2-5, with D maybe TRBD1 (6 bases). V dropped 7 bases and J dropped 5 bases, with 14 bases sitting between them. The CDR3 length is 12 residues. The germline gives CDR1 SQVTM, CDR2 ANQGSEA. DNA of the CDR3: TGCAGCGCTCGACAGGCACGGGAGACCCAGTACTTC. It codes for CSARQARETQYF.

CDR3 DNA: TGTGCCAGCAGCTTAGGTTCAGCGGCCAAGGGAGATACGCAGTATTTT. This codes for CASSLGSAAKGDTQYF. The genes are TRBV7-7 and TRBJ2-3; D perhaps matches TRBD2 (5 bases). Trimming took off 1 base at V and 5 bases at J, with 16 bases between the two ends. Germline V lookup: CDR1 SSHAT, CDR2 FNYEAQ (reference sequence). CDR3 length: 16 amino acids.

The gene calls are TRBV19 and TRBJ2-6; D is undetermined. The V end was cut by 5 bases, the J end by 2 bases, with 10 bases between. The germline gives CDR1 LNHDA, CDR2 SQIVND (reference sequence). This CDR3 region has 15 residues. In DNA form, the CDR3 reads TGTGCCAGTAGTCCACTCGAGGCTGGGGCCAACGTCCTGACTTTC. Amino acid sequence: CASSPLEAGANVLTF.

V usage is TRBV7-2 and J usage is TRBJ1-5; D is uncertain. Trimming stripped 7 bases from V and 6 bases from J, with 19 bases between. Germline V gene sequence: CDR1 SGHTA, CDR2 FQGNSA. This CDR3 has 15 amino acids. CDR3 bases: TGTGCCAGCACCCCCTCCATGGAGGAGGGTCAGCCCCAGCATTTT. Protein sequence: CASTPSMEEGQPQHF.

V and J are TRBV30 and TRBJ1-2; D gene unclear. From germline, CDR1 is GTSNPN and CDR2 SVGIG (reference sequence). The V and J ends lost 1 base and 4 bases respectively, with 7 bases between them. The CDR3 spans 12 residues. The CDR3 DNA reads TGTGCCTGGAGTGAGAGTCTCTATGGCTACACCTTC. Encoded protein: CAWSESLYGYTF.

The chain has TRBV19 and TRBJ1-2, with D perhaps TRBD1 (6 bases). Trimming shortened V by 3 bases and J by 4 bases, and 15 bases separated the two germline ends. Germline V gene sequence: CDR1 LNHDA, CDR2 SQIVND (reference sequence). This CDR3 region has 15 residues. CDR3 sequence (DNA): TGTGCCAGTAGTATCCAGGCAGGGGCGGTCTATGGCTACACCTTC. It specifies CASSIQAGAVYGYTF.

This clone came up once. The chain links TRBV4-3 to TRBJ1-1, with D unresolved. Germline V lookup: CDR1 LGHNA, CDR2 YSLEER. Trimming took 0 bases from V and 6 from J, leaving 11 bases between them. The CDR3 sequence is 14 residues long. The CDR3, as DNA: TGCGCCAGCAGCCAAGAAGCGAACTTAGCTGAAGCTTTCTTT. Its translation is CASSQEANLAEAFF.

This chain joins TRBV2 and TRBJ1-2; possibly TRBD1 for D (6 bases). V lost 5 bases and J 5 bases, leaving 12 bases between the germline ends. The CDR3 runs to 13 residues. Germline lookup yields CDR1 SNHLY and CDR2 FYNNEI. CDR3 loop: CASSTTGEYGYTF. CDR3 coding DNA: TGTGCCAGCAGTACGACAGGCGAATATGGCTACACCTTC.

The V gene is TRBV7-9, the J gene TRBJ1-6; D not certain. The germline V and J ends were trimmed by 5 bases and 7 bases, with 9 bases remaining between them. Looked up from germline, CDR1 is SEHNR and CDR2 is FQNEAQ (reference sequence). This CDR3 is built from 13 residues. The CDR3 DNA reads TGTGCCAGCAGCCCCTCGGGGAATTCACCCCTCCACTTT. Its translation: CASSPSGNSPLHF.

The chain has TRBV7-9 and TRBJ1-2; D unclear. Germline loops: CDR1 SEHNR, CDR2 FQNEAQ (reference sequence). This CDR3 contains 13 residues. Trimming left V 4 bases short and J 8 bases short, with 14 bases between. The CDR3 sequence: CASSSNSELGYTF. CDR3 DNA sequence: TGTGCCAGCAGCTCCAATTCAGAATTGGGCTACACCTTC.

The chain joins TRBV7-3 to TRBJ2-1, with 9 bases lining up with TRBD2. The V gene end was trimmed by 7 bases and the J gene end by 8 bases; junction bases not matched to a gene: 12. Germline V gene data show CDR1 as SGHTA and CDR2 as FQGTGA. The CDR3 is 15 residues long. CDR3 residues: CASTSTVAGVDEQFF. In DNA form, the CDR3 reads TGTGCCAGCACCTCCACGGTAGCGGGAGTAGATGAGCAGTTCTTC.

This chain joins TRBV6-5 and TRBJ2-7; TRBD1 matches at 7 bases. This CDR3 has 14 amino acids. The germline V gene has CDR1 MNHEY and CDR2 SVGAGI. The ends lost 2 bases at V and 6 bases at J; junction bases unmatched: 7. Written as DNA, the CDR3 is TGTGCCAGCAGTTACGTCCGGCAGGGGGTCGAGCAGTACTTC. Its translation is CASSYVRQGVEQYF.

The V gene is TRBV9, the J gene TRBJ2-4; 8 bases fit TRBD1. The junction had 8 bases not matched to a gene; V was cut back by 1 base and J by 8 bases. Germline V lookup: CDR1 SGDLS, CDR2 YYNGEE. The CDR3 runs 15 residues. The CDR3 here is CASSVTAGGADIQYF. The CDR3 DNA reads as TGTGCCAGCAGCGTAACGGCAGGGGGCGCGGACATTCAGTACTTC.

The CDR3, as DNA: TGTGCCAGCCGAGGCGGGTCCTACAATGAGCAGTTCTTC. Its translation is CASRGGSYNEQFF. The chain links TRBV7-3 to TRBJ2-1, with a possible D match to TRBD2 (5 bases). Germline V lookup: CDR1 SGHTA, CDR2 FQGTGA. The CDR3 contains 13 residues. V lost 8 bases and J 1 base, leaving 9 bases between the germline ends. The entire variable domain, with the rest obtained from reference TRBV7-3 and TRBJ2-1, is as follows: GAGVSQTPSNKVTEKGKYVELRCDPISGHTALYWYRQSLGQGPEFLIYFQGTGAADDSGLPNDRFFAVRPEGSVSTLKIQRTERGDSAVYLCASRGGSYNEQFFGPGTRLTVL.

The J gene is TRBJ2-7, the V gene TRBV7-2; 8 bases agree with TRBD1. Germline loops: CDR1 SGHTA, CDR2 FQGNSA. This CDR3 contains 15 residues. Unmatched junction bases numbered 6, after V lost 5 bases and J lost 0 bases. The CDR3 spells CASSQGASYSYEQYF. The CDR3 nucleotides read TGTGCCAGCAGCCAGGGGGCCAGCTACTCCTACGAGCAGTACTTC.

The V and J genes are TRBV19 and TRBJ2-5, with D perhaps matching TRBD2 (6 bases). V lost 8 bases to trimming and J lost 1 base, with 17 bases between them. The CDR3 contains 15 residues. From germline, CDR1 is LNHDA and CDR2 SQIVND (reference sequence). CDR3 in amino acids: CASARGGLGQETQYF. The CDR3 DNA reads TGTGCCAGTGCGCGTGGAGGGTTGGGCCAAGAGACCCAGTACTTC.

V usage is TRBV10-3 and J usage is TRBJ1-2, with no clear D. The CDR3 has 13 amino acids. CDR1 is ENHRY and CDR2 is SYGVKD in the germline V gene. V lost 4 bases, J lost 2 bases, and 8 bases lay in between. Written as DNA, the CDR3 is TGTGCCATCAGTGGATCGGAGAACTATGGCTACACCTTC. Translation: CAISGSENYGYTF.

The chain links TRBV6-5 to TRBJ1-2; 7 bases line up with TRBD1. The V gene's germline CDR1 is MNHEY and CDR2 SVGAGI. CDR3 length: 14 amino acids. V was pared by 5 bases and J by 6 bases, with 9 bases of the junction left unmatched. The CDR3 is CASSEFDRVHGYTF. CDR3 coding DNA: TGTGCCAGCAGTGAATTTGACAGGGTTCATGGCTACACCTTC.

This rearrangement joins TRBV10-3 to TRBJ2-3; the match to TRBD2 covers 7 bases. The CDR3 has 15 residues. Trimming took 2 bases from V and 3 from J; bases not matched to a gene: 5. From germline, CDR1 is ENHRY and CDR2 SYGVKD. CDR3 residues: CAISEGSGITDTQYF. In DNA form, the CDR3 reads TGTGCCATCAGTGAGGGGAGCGGGATAACAGATACGCAGTATTTT.

This chain joins TRBV27 and TRBJ2-5; TRBD1 might be the D (5 bases). The germline gives CDR1 MNHEY, CDR2 SMNVEV (reference sequence). The CDR3 length is 14 residues. Trimming pared 2 bases from V and 0 bases from J, leaving 7 bases between. The CDR3 spells CASSLRGYQETQYF. In DNA, the CDR3 is TGTGCCAGCAGTTTAAGGGGTTACCAAGAGACCCAGTACTTC.